This TCR beta chain was captured by sequencing in a study of T-cell reconstitution after alpha-beta-depleted transplantation in children. Study-level results: By one year post-transplant, T-cell counts and diversity largely arose from T cells that were newly produced.

V lost 2 bases to trimming and J lost 5 bases, with 15 bases between them. This CDR3 spans 15 amino acids. Per the germline V gene, CDR1 is SGHTA and CDR2 is FQGTGA. The sample holds a few counts of this clonotype. Its matching antigen is unknown. This sample's TCRbeta library carried unique molecular identifier barcodes. TCRdb used MiXCR to reprocess the PCR reads, holding one entry per CDR3 protein. The sample lists about 980,000 distinct CDR3 sequences, under 30% occurring once. The V gene is TRBV7-3, the J gene TRBJ2-5; D perhaps matches TRBD2 (5 bases). This specimen was PBMCs, mostly from graft donor cells, taken 360 days after TCRalphabeta/CD19-depleted stem cell transplant. This sequence was found in a boy younger than two who had a stem cell transplant for SCID, so the T cells may come from the graft donor. The chain's CDR3 is CASSLSPIRGETQYF. Here the CDR3 DNA reads TGTGCCAGCAGCTTATCGCCAATCCGAGGGGAGACCCAGTACTTC.